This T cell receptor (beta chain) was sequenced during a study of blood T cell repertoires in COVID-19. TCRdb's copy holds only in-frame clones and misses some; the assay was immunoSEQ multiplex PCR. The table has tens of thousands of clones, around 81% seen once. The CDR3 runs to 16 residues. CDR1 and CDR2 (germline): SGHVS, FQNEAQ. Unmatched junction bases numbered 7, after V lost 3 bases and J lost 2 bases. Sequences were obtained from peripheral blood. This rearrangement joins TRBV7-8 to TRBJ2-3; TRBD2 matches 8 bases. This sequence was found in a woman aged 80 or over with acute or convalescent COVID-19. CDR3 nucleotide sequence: TGTGCCAGCAGCTTCGTAGCGGGGCGAGACACAGATACGCAGTATTTT. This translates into CASSFVAGRDTDTQYF.